The 11 T cell receptor beta chains below were found in one sample sequenced in a study of cytomegalovirus exposure and HLA in healthy donors. Only in-frame clones appear in the TCRdb table, and some are missing; sequencing was by immunoSEQ multiplex PCR. The sample has more than 300,000 clones, 80% to 90% seen once. Sequencing was done on a sample of PBMCs. Receptors originate from a woman between 18 and 30 years old in good health and CMV-seronegative.

The chain recombines TRBV27 with TRBJ1-3; D gene unclear. Germline V CDR1 and CDR2: MNHEY, SMNVEV (reference sequence). V was clipped by 6 bases and J by 0 bases, with 12 bases between them. The CDR3 loop spans 15 amino acids. The chain's CDR3 is CASRRSGDSGNTIYF. The CDR3 DNA reads as TGTGCCAGCAGGAGATCCGGGGACTCTGGAAACACCATATATTTT.

CDR3 coding DNA: TGTGCCACCAGCAGGACTAGCGGGAGGCTCGATGAGCAGTTCTTC. Translation: CATSRTSGRLDEQFF. V gene TRBV15 combines with J gene TRBJ2-1, with 13 nucleotides matching TRBD2. The CDR3 runs to 15 residues. Unmatched junction bases numbered 4, after V lost 3 bases and J lost 8 bases. From germline, CDR1 is LNHNV and CDR2 YYDKDF (reference sequence).

This clone appeared a single time. Other nucleotide sequences from this sample produce the same CDR3. The chain recombines TRBV5-6 with TRBJ2-7; possibly TRBD1 for D (6 bases). Between the trimmed V and J ends, which lost 2 bases and 1 base, there was a span of 7 bases. This CDR3 is 13 amino acids long. Germline V lookup: CDR1 SGHDT, CDR2 YYEEEE. In nucleotides, the CDR3 is TGTGCCAGCAGCTTACAGGGTTCCTACGAGCAGTACTTC. Protein product: CASSLQGSYEQYF.

This clone was seen just once. V gene TRBV6-5 combines with J gene TRBJ2-4; D uncertain. Trimming removed 6 bases at V and 1 base at J, with 7 bases between. CDR1 and CDR2 (germline): MNHEY, SVGAGI. This CDR3 comprises 13 residues. CDR3 residues: CASRGAAKNIQYF. DNA of the CDR3: TGTGCCAGCAGGGGCGCGGCCAAAAACATTCAGTACTTC.

V gene TRBV5-1 combines with J gene TRBJ2-1; 9 nucleotides align to TRBD1. V shed 4 bases and J 5 bases; nucleotides not matched to a gene: 1. Germline CDR1 is SGHRS and CDR2 is YFSETQ. This CDR3 region has 13 residues. The CDR3 reads CASSRDRDNEQFF. In nucleotides, the CDR3 is TGCGCCAGCAGCCGGGACAGGGACAATGAGCAGTTCTTC.

This clone was found once. The V and J genes are TRBV10-3 and TRBJ2-5, with TRBD2 matching over 9 bases. The CDR3 runs 14 residues. Per the germline V gene, CDR1 is ENHRY and CDR2 is SYGVKD. The trim removed 10 bases at V and 1 base at J, leaving 7 bases unmatched. The CDR3 is CATNLAGAQETQYF. The CDR3 bases are TGTGCCACCAACTTAGCGGGAGCCCAAGAGACCCAGTACTTC.

As for this clone: The junction departs from the called germline gene at one end, perhaps through a read error. V gene TRBV7-7 combines with J gene TRBJ2-5, with 11 bases lining up with TRBD2. The length of the CDR3 is 15 residues. Germline CDR1 reads SSHAT; CDR2 reads FNYEAQ (reference sequence). The DNA of the CDR3 is TGTGCTAGCAGCTCCGGGACTAGCGGTCAAGAGACCCAGTACTTC. As protein: CASSSGTSGQETQYF.

The chain links TRBV6-5 to TRBJ2-7; the D gene is possibly TRBD2 (5 bases). Germline V gene sequence: CDR1 MNHEY, CDR2 SVGAGI. This CDR3 region has 15 residues. V was pared by 6 bases and J by 2 bases, with 17 bases between. The CDR3 here is CASRPPGYGTYEQYF. The DNA for the CDR3 is TGTGCCAGCAGACCCCCGGGTTACGGGACCTACGAGCAGTACTTC.

The genes are TRBV7-2 and TRBJ1-2; 7 nucleotides agree with TRBD1. J gave up 4 bases and V 5 bases, and 7 bases lay outside the gene matches. CDR3 size: 14 residues. The germline V gene encodes CDR1 SGHTA and CDR2 FQGNSA. CDR3 sequence reads: CASSPETGLYGYTF. DNA for the CDR3: TGTGCCAGCAGCCCGGAGACAGGGCTCTATGGCTACACCTTC.

This clone was recorded many times. This sequence joins TRBV12-1 and TRBJ1-2; TRBD1, as called in the table, went unchecked against the DNA. TRBV12-1 counts as a pseudogene. The CDR3 has 16 residues. CDR3 in amino acids: CASSFCRTGGGYGYTF. The CDR3, as DNA: TGTGCCAGCAGCTTTTGTCGTACAGGGGGAGGCTATGGCTACACCTTC.

CDR3 sequence reads: CASSGQAGGTNEQFF. In nucleotides, the CDR3 is TGTGCCAGCAGTGGGCAAGCGGGAGGAACCAATGAGCAGTTCTTC. This chain joins TRBV6-4 and TRBJ2-1; 9 positions match TRBD2. V was pared by 4 bases and J by 6 bases, with 7 bases of the junction left unmatched. Germline CDR1 reads MRHNA; CDR2 reads SNTAGT. The CDR3 spans 15 residues.